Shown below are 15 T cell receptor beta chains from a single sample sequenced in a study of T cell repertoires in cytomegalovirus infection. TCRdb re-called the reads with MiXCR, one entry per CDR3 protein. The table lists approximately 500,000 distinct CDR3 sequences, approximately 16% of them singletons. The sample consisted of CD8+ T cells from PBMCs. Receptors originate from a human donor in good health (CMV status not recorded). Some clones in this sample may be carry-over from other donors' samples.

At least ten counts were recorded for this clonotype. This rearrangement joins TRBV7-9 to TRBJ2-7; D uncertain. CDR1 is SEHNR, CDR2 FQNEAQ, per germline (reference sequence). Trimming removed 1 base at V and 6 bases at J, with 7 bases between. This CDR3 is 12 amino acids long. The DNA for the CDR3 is TGTGCCAGCAGCTTAGTAGCCCCCGAGCAGTACTTC. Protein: CASSLVAPEQYF.

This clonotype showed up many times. The CDR3 loop is CASSKRLANYGYTF. Written as DNA, the CDR3 is TGTGCCAGCAGTAAGAGGTTAGCTAACTATGGCTACACCTTC. V gene TRBV7-2 combines with J gene TRBJ1-2; the D is unclear. With 6 bases removed from V and 0 bases from J, the gap between germline ends came to 11 bases. In germline, CDR1 is SGHTA, CDR2 FQGNSA. The CDR3 is 14 amino acids.

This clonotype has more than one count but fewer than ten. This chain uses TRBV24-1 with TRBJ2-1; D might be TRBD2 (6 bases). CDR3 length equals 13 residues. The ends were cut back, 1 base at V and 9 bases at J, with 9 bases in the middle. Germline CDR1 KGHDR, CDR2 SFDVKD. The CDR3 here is CATSDFTGGEQFF. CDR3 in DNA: TGTGCCACCAGTGATTTTACCGGGGGTGAGCAGTTCTTC.

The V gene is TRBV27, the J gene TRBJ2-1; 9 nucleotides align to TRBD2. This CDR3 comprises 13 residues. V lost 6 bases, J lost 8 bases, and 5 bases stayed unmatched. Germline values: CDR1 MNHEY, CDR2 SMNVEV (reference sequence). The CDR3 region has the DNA TGTGCCAGCAGGCGGGAGGGGGACCATGAGCAGTTCTTC. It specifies CASRREGDHEQFF.

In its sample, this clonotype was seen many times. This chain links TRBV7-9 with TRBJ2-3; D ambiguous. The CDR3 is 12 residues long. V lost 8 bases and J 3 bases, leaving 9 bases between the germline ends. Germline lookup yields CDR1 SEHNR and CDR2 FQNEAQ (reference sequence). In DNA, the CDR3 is TGTGCCAGCGAGGAACAAACAGATACGCAGTATTTT. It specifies CASEEQTDTQYF.

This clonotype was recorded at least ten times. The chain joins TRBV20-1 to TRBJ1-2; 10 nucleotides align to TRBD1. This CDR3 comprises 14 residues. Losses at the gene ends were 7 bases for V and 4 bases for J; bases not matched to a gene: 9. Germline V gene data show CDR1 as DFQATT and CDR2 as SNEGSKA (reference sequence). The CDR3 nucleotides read TGCAGTGTCGGTCGGGACAGGGGAACCTATGGCTACACCTTC. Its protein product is CSVGRDRGTYGYTF.

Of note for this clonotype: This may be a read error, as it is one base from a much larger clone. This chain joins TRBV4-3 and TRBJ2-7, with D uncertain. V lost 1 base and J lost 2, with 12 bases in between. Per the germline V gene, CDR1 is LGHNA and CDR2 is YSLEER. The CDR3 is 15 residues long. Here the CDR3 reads CASSQGELRPYEQYF. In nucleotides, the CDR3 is TGCGCCAGCAGCCAAGGGGAACTGCGACCCTACGAGCAGTACTTC.

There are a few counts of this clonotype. CDR3 loop: CASSFGQLGYEQYF. The CDR3 DNA is TGTGCCAGCAGTTTTGGACAGTTAGGCTACGAGCAGTACTTC. V usage is TRBV28 and J usage is TRBJ2-7; tentative D call: TRBD1 (6 bases). The germline V and J ends were trimmed by 3 bases and 3 bases, with 12 bases remaining between them. The germline V gene encodes CDR1 MDHEN and CDR2 SYDVKM. This CDR3 contains 14 residues. The full variable domain, completed using reference TRBV28 and TRBJ2-7, is DVKVTQSSRYLVKRTGEKVFLECVQDMDHENMFWYRQDPGLGLRLIYFSYDVKMKEKGDIPEGYSVSREKKERFSLILESASTNQTSMYLCASSFGQLGYEQYFGPGTRLTVT.

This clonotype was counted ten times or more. Written as DNA, the CDR3 is TGTGCCAGCTCACGTGGGGCAGGGCGGGGAGCCTACGAGCAGTACTTC. This sequence encodes CASSRGAGRGAYEQYF. The gene calls are TRBV18 and TRBJ2-7; a weak D match, TRBD2 (6 bases). This CDR3 has 16 residues. Germline values: CDR1 KGHSH, CDR2 LQKENI. Trimming removed 4 bases at V and 2 bases at J, with 18 bases between.

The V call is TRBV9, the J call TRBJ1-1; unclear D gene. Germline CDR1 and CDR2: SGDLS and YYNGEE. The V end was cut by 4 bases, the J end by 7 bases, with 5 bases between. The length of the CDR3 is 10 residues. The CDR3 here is CASSPHEAFF. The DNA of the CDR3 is TGTGCCAGCAGCCCCCATGAAGCTTTCTTT. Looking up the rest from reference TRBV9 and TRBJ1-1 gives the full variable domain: DSGVTQTPKHLITATGQRVTLRCSPRSGDLSVYWYQQSLDQGLQFLIQYYNGEERAKGNILERFSAQQFPDLHSELNLSSLELGDSALYFCASSPHEAFFGQGTRLTVV.

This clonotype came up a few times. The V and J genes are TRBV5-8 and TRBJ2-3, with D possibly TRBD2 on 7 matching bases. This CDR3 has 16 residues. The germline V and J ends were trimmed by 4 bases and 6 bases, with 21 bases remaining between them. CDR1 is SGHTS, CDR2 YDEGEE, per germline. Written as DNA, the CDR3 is TGTGCCAGCAGCGGAGGGGGGGGGACCCAGCGGGATACGCAGTATTTT. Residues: CASSGGGGTQRDTQYF.

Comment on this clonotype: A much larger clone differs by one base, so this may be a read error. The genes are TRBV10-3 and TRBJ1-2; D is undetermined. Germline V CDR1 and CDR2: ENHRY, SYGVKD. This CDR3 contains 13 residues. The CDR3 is CAISESMGDGFTF. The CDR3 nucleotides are TGTGCCATCAGTGAGTCGATGGGTGACGGCTTCACCTTC.

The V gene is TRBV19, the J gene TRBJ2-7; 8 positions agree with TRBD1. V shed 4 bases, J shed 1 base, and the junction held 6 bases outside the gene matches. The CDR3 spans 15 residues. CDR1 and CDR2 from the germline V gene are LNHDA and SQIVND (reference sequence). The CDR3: CASSTGQGLSYEQYF. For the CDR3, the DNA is TGTGCCAGTAGTACAGGACAGGGACTTTCCTACGAGCAGTACTTC.

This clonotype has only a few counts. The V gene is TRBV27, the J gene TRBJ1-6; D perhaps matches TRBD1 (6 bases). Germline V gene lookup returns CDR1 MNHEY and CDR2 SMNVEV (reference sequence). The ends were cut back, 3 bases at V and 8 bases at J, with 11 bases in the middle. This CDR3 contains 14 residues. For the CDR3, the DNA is TGTGCCAGCAGTTTTTGGGGGGGCGATTCACCCCTCCACTTT. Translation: CASSFWGGDSPLHF.

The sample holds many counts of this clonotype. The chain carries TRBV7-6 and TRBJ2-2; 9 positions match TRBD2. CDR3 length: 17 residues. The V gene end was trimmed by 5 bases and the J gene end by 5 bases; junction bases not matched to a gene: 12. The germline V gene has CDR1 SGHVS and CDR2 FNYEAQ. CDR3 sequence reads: CASSRLAVSKRTGELFF. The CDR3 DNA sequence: TGTGCCAGCAGCCGACTAGCGGTGTCCAAACGGACCGGGGAGCTGTTTTTT.